These 3 T cell receptor beta chains were all obtained from the same sample, sequenced in a study of cytomegalovirus exposure and HLA in healthy donors (dated by TCRdb to about 2017). Receptor amplification or capture employed the immunoSEQ multiplex PCR assay. TCRdb mirrors the immuneACCESS table, restricted to in-frame sequences. Some clones are absent from its copies; in checked studies, under half trace to an unresolved V gene, and the reason for the others is unknown. Recorded for this sample are fewer than 85,000 clones; 80% to 90% of them occurred a single time. The ten top clones hold 3% to 4% of the sample. The material sequenced was PBMCs. These receptors came from a woman aged 18-29 years in good health and CMV-seropositive.

V usage is TRBV7-2 and J usage is TRBJ2-1; TRBD2 aligns across 9 bases. This CDR3 contains 16 residues. CDR1 is SGHTA, CDR2 FQGNSA, per germline. Losses at the gene ends were 6 bases for V and 4 bases for J; bases not matched to a gene: 10. In nucleotides, the CDR3 is TGTGCCAGCAGTCCCCAAGGAGCGGGGGGTTACAATGAGCAGTTCTTC. The encoded protein is CASSPQGAGGYNEQFF.

The J gene is TRBJ2-7, the V gene TRBV9; possible D gene TRBD1, 6 bases. CDR3 length: 14 residues. The V and J ends lost 3 bases and 2 bases respectively, with 12 bases between them. Germline V gene sequence: CDR1 SGDLS, CDR2 YYNGEE. CDR3 in DNA: TGTGCCAGCAGCGCGGACAGTTATACCTACGAGCAGTACTTC. It is translated as CASSADSYTYEQYF. Looking up the rest from reference TRBV9 and TRBJ2-7 gives the full variable domain: DSGVTQTPKHLITATGQRVTLRCSPRSGDLSVYWYQQSLDQGLQFLIQYYNGEERAKGNILERFSAQQFPDLHSELNLSSLELGDSALYFCASSADSYTYEQYFGPGTRLTVT.

The rearrangement uses TRBV5-6 and TRBJ1-5; maybe TRBD1 (5 bases). Germline V CDR1 and CDR2: SGHDT, YYEEEE. Trimming pared 5 bases from V and 3 bases from J, leaving 9 bases between. This CDR3 region has 13 residues. CDR3 protein: CASSQGHNQPQHF. CDR3 coding DNA: TGTGCCAGCAGTCAGGGCCACAATCAGCCCCAGCATTTT. The entire variable domain, with the rest obtained from reference TRBV5-6 and TRBJ1-5, is as follows: DAGVTQSPTHLIKTRGQQVTLRCSPKSGHDTVSWYQQALGQGPQFIFQYYEEEERQRGNFPDRFSGHQFPNYSSELNVNALLLGDSALYLCASSQGHNQPQHFGDGTRLSIL.